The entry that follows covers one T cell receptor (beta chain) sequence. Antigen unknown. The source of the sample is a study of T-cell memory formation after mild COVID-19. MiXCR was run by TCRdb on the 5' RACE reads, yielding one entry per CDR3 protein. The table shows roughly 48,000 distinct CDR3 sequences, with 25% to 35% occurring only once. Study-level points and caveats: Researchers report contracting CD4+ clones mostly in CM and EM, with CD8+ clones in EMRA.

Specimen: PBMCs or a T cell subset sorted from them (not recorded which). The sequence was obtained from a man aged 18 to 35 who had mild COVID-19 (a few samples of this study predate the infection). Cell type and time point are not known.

In nucleotides, the CDR3 is TGTGCCAGCTGGATGTTTTTGGAAGCTTTCTTT. The encoded protein is CASWMFLEAFF. The chain links TRBV6-5 to TRBJ1-1; D not resolved. This CDR3 spans 11 amino acids. Looked up from germline, CDR1 is MNHEY and CDR2 is SVGAGI. V dropped 8 bases and J dropped 8 bases, with 12 bases sitting between them.